These 4 T cell receptor beta chains originate from one sample sequenced in a study of T cells in Graves' hyperthyroidism and ophthalmopathy. TCR beta CDR3 regions were amplified from RNA. Researchers ran a first-round RT-PCR on the TCR CDR3 using the HTBI primer set. TCRdb itself ran the multiplex PCR reads through MiXCR, one entry per CDR3 protein. The data contain around 620,000 distinct CDR3 sequences, over 12% of them singletons. Material for sequencing was blood. The receptors originated from a woman between 18 and 29 years old with Graves' ophthalmopathy.

With respect to this clonotype: The DNA is omitted, as the CDR3 cannot be located on it reliably, and the CDR3 follows TCRdb's listing. The V gene is TRBV19, the J gene TRBJ2-1; TRBD2 is taken as the D call from the table, unchecked against the DNA. The CDR3 spans 15 residues, counting both ends. Germline CDR1 and CDR2: LNHDA and SQIVND (reference sequence). CDR3: CASSTLGGRRNEQFF.

This clonotype was seen many times. The chain recombines TRBV11-2 with TRBJ1-4; D not resolved. CDR1 is SGHAT, CDR2 FQNNGV, per germline. V lost 1 base and J 1 base, leaving 13 bases between the germline ends. The CDR3 extends over 17 amino acids. CDR3 amino acids: CASSLGPQLITNEKLFF. CDR3 nucleotides: TGTGCCAGCAGCTTAGGCCCCCAGTTGATAACTAATGAAAAACTGTTTTTT.

This clonotype was seen ten or more times. V and J are TRBV29-1 and TRBJ2-7, with D tentatively TRBD2 (5 bases). CDR1 is SQVTM, CDR2 ANQGSEA, per germline. CDR3 length: 13 amino acids. V was clipped by 2 bases and J by 4 bases, with 12 bases between them. In nucleotides, the CDR3 is TGCAGCGTTGAAAAATCTGGAGGATACGAGCAGTACTTC. Its protein product is CSVEKSGGYEQYF.

The chain carries TRBV11-1 and TRBJ2-7; D remains unclear. Germline V gene data show CDR1 as SGHAT and CDR2 as FQDESV (reference sequence). CDR3 size: 14 residues. Deletions cut 5 bases from V and 0 bases from J, with 11 bases between. The CDR3 spells CASSALESSYEQYF. CDR3 nucleotides: TGTGCCAGCAGCGCCTTGGAGAGCTCCTACGAGCAGTACTTC.